Given below is one T cell receptor (beta chain) in context. The CDR3 covers 19 residues. CDR1 and CDR2 (germline): ENHRY, SYGVKD. V gave up 6 bases and J gave up 5 bases; unmatched junction bases: 17. Among the donors, all were Caucasian adults who lived in Nashville, Tennessee. The data originate from a study of shared clonotypes between healthy human individuals. Several immunoSEQ plates held equal portions of the genomic DNA taken from each subset. Sequencing was performed with immunoSEQ multiplex PCR; in TCRdb, only in-frame clones are kept and a portion is missing. Of about 600,000 clones in the sample, around 77% were seen once.

The source material was PBMCs. The genes are TRBV10-3 and TRBJ2-1; TRBD2 aligns across 12 bases. The TCR was taken from a woman aged 40 to 49 in good health. Some clones in this sample may be carry-over from other donors' samples. In DNA form, the CDR3 reads TGTGCCATCAGCGAGCCGGGACAACTACTAGCGGGAGGACACAATGAGCAGTTCTTC. Translation: CAISEPGQLLAGGHNEQFF.